The 31 T cell receptor beta chains below were found in one sample sequenced in a study of early T cells in non-severe SARS-CoV-2 infection listed by TCRdb under 2021. Libraries were prepared through 5' RACE. The sequencer was a NextSeq 500. TCRdb itself trimmed the public reads at Q25 with fastp, ran MiXCR and retained productive beta chains. Each entry merges the rows of one CDR3 protein and shows their most common DNA and genes. For this sample there are about 77,000 distinct CDR3 sequences; more than 10% appear just once. Clones ranked in the top ten supply about a sixth of the sample. The sequencing here drew on whole blood, taken at baseline. Source of these receptors: an adult who was a healthcare worker with PCR-confirmed SARS-CoV-2 infection or an uninfected control (not recorded which). The donor label of this sample is uncertain.

This clonotype appeared a few times. V is TRBV10-3 and J is TRBJ1-6, with TRBD1 as a possible D gene (5 bases). This CDR3 comprises 15 residues. Germline CDR1 and CDR2: ENHRY and SYGVKD. Between the trimmed V and J ends, which lost 6 bases and 8 bases, there was a span of 17 bases. The CDR3 bases are TGTGCCATCAGGCCCGCGGAGGGGCCATATTCACCCCTCCACTTT. Translating it yields CAIRPAEGPYSPLHF.

This clonotype has just a few counts. The CDR3 DNA sequence: TGTGCCAGCAGACCACAGGGTCCTGGAAACACCATATATTTT. Encoded protein: CASRPQGPGNTIYF. This sequence joins TRBV2 and TRBJ1-3, with D possibly TRBD1 on 6 matching bases. CDR3 length: 14 residues. Germline loops: CDR1 SNHLY, CDR2 FYNNEI. Trimming shortened V by 6 bases and J by 2 bases, and 11 bases separated the two germline ends. The entire variable domain, with the rest obtained from reference TRBV2 and TRBJ1-3, is as follows: EPEVTQTPSHQVTQMGQEVILRCVPISNHLYFYWYRQILGQKVEFLVSFYNNEISEKSEIFDDQFSVERPDGSNFTLKIRSTKLEDSAMYFCASRPQGPGNTIYFGEGSWLTVV.

This clonotype was counted ten times or more. The chain is built from TRBV29-1 and TRBJ2-6, with D perhaps TRBD1 or TRBD2 (5 bases each). This CDR3 comprises 13 residues. Looked up from germline, CDR1 is SQVTM and CDR2 is ANQGSEA. V gave up 6 bases and J gave up 2 bases, with 8 bases separating them. The CDR3 bases are TGCAGCGTGGGGGAAGCTGGGGCCAACGTCCTGACTTTC. Protein product: CSVGEAGANVLTF.

The chain combines TRBV6-2 or TRBV6-3 with TRBJ2-5; the D gene is possibly TRBD2 (6 bases). Germline loops: CDR1 MNHEY, CDR2 SVGEGT. The CDR3 extends over 15 amino acids. Trimming took 7 bases from V and 5 from J, leaving 20 bases between them. CDR3 bases: TGTGCCAGCACCCTCGGCCGGCGGAGGGAGGAGACCCAGTACTTC. Protein product: CASTLGRRREETQYF.

This clonotype was found many times. The genes are TRBV20-1 and TRBJ2-1, with 13 positions matching TRBD2. CDR3 length: 15 residues. The J segment lost 1 base and the V segment lost 5 bases, leaving 2 bases of the junction unmatched. In germline, CDR1 is DFQATT, CDR2 SNEGSKA (reference sequence). Here the CDR3 reads CSALLAGGSYNEQFF. The CDR3 nucleotides are TGCAGTGCTTTACTAGCGGGGGGGTCCTACAATGAGCAGTTCTTC.

The chain combines TRBV7-8 with TRBJ2-1; a weak D match, TRBD2 (6 bases). Trimming took 4 bases from V and 10 from J, leaving 14 bases between them. The CDR3 sequence is 13 residues long. Germline assignment: CDR1 SGHVS and CDR2 FQNEAQ. Written as DNA, the CDR3 is TGTGCCAGCAGCTCTCCGGGAGACGGGGAGCAGTTCTTC. It codes for CASSSPGDGEQFF.

This clonotype was picked up many times. This rearrangement joins TRBV20-1 to TRBJ1-1; no firm D call. From germline, CDR1 is DFQATT and CDR2 SNEGSKA (reference sequence). The CDR3 sequence is 14 residues long. V was clipped by 6 bases and J by 0 bases, with 14 bases between them. The CDR3 coding sequence is TGCAGTGCGAGGACGGCCTGGATGAACACTGAAGCTTTCTTT. This codes for CSARTAWMNTEAFF.

This clonotype has only a few counts. The chain recombines TRBV7-2 with TRBJ1-1; D gene uncertain. Trimming left V 1 base short and J 5 bases short, with 17 bases between. Looked up from germline, CDR1 is SGHTA and CDR2 is FQGNSA. The CDR3 runs to 16 residues. The CDR3 DNA follows: TGTGCCAGCAGCTTAGGAGGGCAAGCAGGTGGGACTGAAGCTTTCTTT. This translates into CASSLGGQAGGTEAFF.

This clonotype is a singleton in its sample. The junction departs from germline at one end; a sequencing error may be responsible. This sequence joins TRBV5-1 and TRBJ2-7; possible D gene TRBD2, 5 bases. Germline CDR1 is SGHRS and CDR2 is YFSETQ. The CDR3 covers 14 residues. The CDR3 DNA reads as TGCGCCAGCAGCTTGGATGGGGAGTCCTACGAGCAGTGCTTC. It codes for CASSLDGESYEQCF.

The chain has TRBV6-6 and TRBJ2-5, with 9 bases fitting TRBD2. CDR3 length equals 16 residues. The germline V gene has CDR1 MNHNY and CDR2 SVGAGI (reference sequence). Trimming took 4 bases from V and 3 from J; bases not matched to a gene: 9. CDR3 loop: CASSSNSGGGEETQYF. CDR3 nucleotides: TGTGCCAGCAGTTCTAATAGCGGGGGCGGTGAAGAGACCCAGTACTTC.

In this sample, this clonotype turned up a few times. The chain joins TRBV27 to TRBJ1-5; D remains unclear. This CDR3 is built from 15 residues. Germline CDR1 MNHEY, CDR2 SMNVEV (reference sequence). Trimming removed 5 bases from V and 0 bases from J, with 11 bases in between. The CDR3 bases are TGTGCCAGCAGTGTGGCGGGAATTAGCAATCAGCCCCAGCATTTT. Amino acids: CASSVAGISNQPQHF.

In this sample, this clonotype is medium-sized (0.01 to 0.1%). The gene calls are TRBV6-2 or TRBV6-3 and TRBJ2-3; D possibly matches TRBD1 or TRBD2 (5 bases each). V lost 0 bases and J 10 bases, leaving 14 bases between the germline ends. The CDR3 has 14 amino acids. The V gene's germline CDR1 is MNHEY and CDR2 SVGEGT. CDR3 residues: CASSYSIGWDPQYF. The CDR3 DNA is TGTGCCAGCAGTTACTCGATCGGCTGGGACCCGCAGTATTTT.

This clonotype was counted many times. The chain uses TRBV27 and TRBJ2-1, with 11 bases matching TRBD2. Germline trimming cut 2 bases from V and 4 bases from J; bases unmatched to any gene: 7. CDR1 is MNHEY, CDR2 SMNVEV, per germline (reference sequence). CDR3 size: 17 residues. CDR3 region: CASSLTLTSGGYNEQFF. The DNA for the CDR3 is TGTGCCAGCAGTTTAACCTTAACTAGCGGGGGTTACAATGAGCAGTTCTTC.

This clonotype was counted a few times. The chain combines TRBV5-6 with TRBJ2-2; D not certain. Looked up from germline, CDR1 is SGHDT and CDR2 is YYEEEE. The V gene lost 2 bases and the J gene lost 1 base, with 12 bases spanning the gap. The CDR3 extends over 16 amino acids. The CDR3 sequence: CASSFSGSWNTGELFF. Here the CDR3 DNA reads TGTGCCAGCAGCTTCTCGGGTTCTTGGAACACCGGGGAGCTGTTTTTT.

This chain connects TRBV6-2 or TRBV6-3 to TRBJ2-7; TRBD2 aligns across 10 bases. This CDR3 spans 16 amino acids. Trimming at V came to 4 bases and at J to 3 bases, leaving 9 bases not matched to a gene. CDR1 is MNHEY and CDR2 is SVGEGT in the germline V gene. This CDR3 reads CASSSDLAGAFYEQYF. CDR3 sequence (DNA): TGTGCCAGCAGTTCCGACCTAGCGGGGGCTTTCTACGAGCAGTACTTC.

The chain couples TRBV3-1 to TRBJ2-1; TRBD1 or TRBD2 may be the D gene (6 bases each). Germline values: CDR1 LGHDT, CDR2 YNNKEL (reference sequence). This CDR3 has 12 residues. V was pared by 0 bases and J by 13 bases, with 10 bases between. The CDR3 loop is CASSQEWGAQFF. The CDR3 nucleotides are TGTGCCAGCAGCCAAGAATGGGGGGCCCAGTTCTTC.

This sequence joins TRBV7-9 and TRBJ1-6, with D unclear. The CDR3 spans 15 residues. Germline assignment: CDR1 SEHNR and CDR2 FQNEAQ (reference sequence). Deletions cut 3 bases from V and 6 bases from J, with 12 bases between. The CDR3 nucleotides are TGTGCCAGCAGCTTGATGGGCAGCCTTAATTCACCCCTCCACTTT. Its protein is CASSLMGSLNSPLHF.

This clonotype was detected a few times. The chain couples TRBV19 to TRBJ2-1; tentative D call: TRBD2 (6 bases). CDR1 and CDR2 from the germline V gene are LNHDA and SQIVND (reference sequence). V lost 3 bases and J 10 bases, leaving 13 bases between the germline ends. The CDR3 sequence is 13 residues long. The CDR3 region has the DNA TGTGCCAGTAGTATTGTTCCCCTAGCGGAGCAGTTCTTC. It yields the protein CASSIVPLAEQFF.

This clonotype was recorded many times. The rearrangement uses TRBV6-5 and TRBJ2-7; D unresolved. Germline-derived CDR1 and CDR2 are MNHEY and SVGAGI. V lost 6 bases and J lost 4, with 10 bases in between. The CDR3 consists of 12 residues. The chain's CDR3 is CASSSGTYEQYF. In DNA, the CDR3 is TGTGCCAGCAGCTCAGGAACTTACGAGCAGTACTTC.

V and J are TRBV5-1 and TRBJ2-3; D gene unclear. Germline CDR1 and CDR2: SGHRS and YFSETQ. Deletions cut 4 bases from V and 2 bases from J, with 14 bases between. The CDR3 spans 15 residues. Here the CDR3 reads CASSRISPNTDTQYF. DNA of the CDR3: TGCGCCAGCAGCCGTATTAGCCCGAACACAGATACGCAGTATTTT.

This clonotype was seen at least ten times. The chain recombines TRBV18 with TRBJ2-7, with D perhaps TRBD1 (6 bases). Looked up from germline, CDR1 is KGHSH and CDR2 is LQKENI. V was shortened by 1 base and J by 2 bases, with 12 bases between the two germline ends. There are 15 residues in the CDR3. CDR3 bases: TGTGCCAGCTCACCACTACAGGGAATAACCTACGAGCAGTACTTC. Its translation is CASSPLQGITYEQYF.

This clonotype has ten or more counts. This chain links TRBV5-5 with TRBJ2-1; weak D call: TRBD2 (6 bases). CDR3 size: 14 residues. V lost 5 bases to trimming and J lost 8 bases, with 17 bases between them. Germline-derived CDR1 and CDR2 are SGHKS and YYEKEE (reference sequence). Here the CDR3 DNA reads TGTGCCAGCAGGAGATACGGAGGGAGTCATGAGCAGTTCTTC. Translating it yields CASRRYGGSHEQFF.

The sample holds a few counts of this clonotype. The chain links TRBV5-1 to TRBJ2-5, with TRBD2 identical over 9 bases. V was pared by 0 bases and J by 5 bases, with 5 bases of the junction left unmatched. CDR1 is SGHRS, CDR2 YFSETQ, per germline. The CDR3 loop spans 15 amino acids. The DNA for the CDR3 is TGCGCCAGCAGCTTGGTGGGGACTAGCTTTGAGACCCAGTACTTC. Encoded protein: CASSLVGTSFETQYF.

In this sample, this clonotype turned up many times. The genes are TRBV24-1 and TRBJ2-7; tentatively, D is TRBD1 (6 bases). The germline V gene has CDR1 KGHDR and CDR2 SFDVKD. Trimming took 8 bases from V and 1 from J, leaving 14 bases between them. The CDR3 sequence is 14 residues long. This CDR3 reads CATTTGYPSYEQYF. CDR3 sequence (DNA): TGTGCCACCACTACAGGGTATCCGTCCTACGAGCAGTACTTC.

The chain carries TRBV29-1 and TRBJ2-7; 9 bases are a match to TRBD2. The V and J ends lost 5 bases and 3 bases, in that order; junction bases with no gene match: 11. The CDR3 spans 15 residues. Germline V gives CDR1 SQVTM, CDR2 ANQGSEA. CDR3 in DNA: TGCAGCGTTTTTGTACCGCGGGGGGGCGGCTACGAGCAGTACTTC. This translates into CSVFVPRGGGYEQYF.

V is TRBV4-1 and J is TRBJ1-1; TRBD1 might be the D (5 bases). Germline CDR1 reads MGHRA; CDR2 reads YSYEKL. V was pared by 5 bases and J by 6 bases, with 19 bases between. The CDR3 is 15 residues long. CDR3 nucleotides: TGCGCCAGCAGCTCCCGGACGAAGGGGACGCCTGAAGCTTTCTTT. This codes for CASSSRTKGTPEAFF.

There are a few counts of this clonotype. The chain has TRBV7-9 and TRBJ1-2, with 7 bases lining up with TRBD1. The CDR3 runs 13 residues. Germline-derived CDR1 and CDR2 are SEHNR and FQNEAQ (reference sequence). V shed 1 base and J 13 bases; nucleotides not matched to a gene: 9. The DNA for the CDR3 is TGTGCCAGCAGCTTAGATGGGACAGCCCCCCTCACCTTC. Translation: CASSLDGTAPLTF. Supplemented by reference TRBV7-9 and TRBJ1-2, the full variable domain reads DTGVSQNPRHKITKRGQNVTFRCDPISEHNRLYWYRQTLGQGPEFLTYFQNEAQLEKSRLLSDRFSAERPKGSFSTLEIQRTEQGDSAMYLCASSLDGTAPLTFGSGTRLTVV.

This clonotype was seen many times. The chain links TRBV4-3 to TRBJ1-5; TRBD1 agrees at 8 bases. The V segment lost 3 bases and the J segment 7 bases; nucleotides outside the gene matches: 8. CDR1 is LGHNA, CDR2 YSLEER, per germline. CDR3 length: 15 residues. The CDR3 DNA is TGCGCCAGCAGCCATGGACAGGGACCTAGGCAGCCCCAGCATTTT. This encodes CASSHGQGPRQPQHF.

This clonotype was seen a handful of times. The rearrangement uses TRBV28 and TRBJ2-7; tentative D call: TRBD1 (5 bases). The V gene's germline CDR1 is MDHEN and CDR2 SYDVKM. Trimming stripped 1 base from V and 5 bases from J, with 15 bases between. The CDR3 is made up of 15 amino acids. The CDR3 DNA sequence: TGTGCCAGCAGTTTATACCAGCCAGGGATGGACGAGCAGTACTTC. It translates to CASSLYQPGMDEQYF.

In its sample, this clonotype was seen a few times. The chain couples TRBV13 to TRBJ1-3; no clear D. Germline lookup yields CDR1 PRHDT and CDR2 FYEKMQ (reference sequence). Trimming cost V 4 bases and J 0 bases, with 13 bases left between them. The CDR3 totals 16 residues. CDR3 in DNA: TGTGCCAGCAGCTCTCCCGGCCGATTCTCTGGAAACACCATATATTTT. Translated: CASSSPGRFSGNTIYF.

The chain uses TRBV12-3 or TRBV12-4 and TRBJ2-7; 9 nucleotides agree with TRBD2. Trimming cost V 6 bases and J 5 bases; bases outside gene matches: 11. The CDR3 extends over 15 amino acids. The CDR3 DNA is TGTGCCAGCAGCCCGTTTAGCGGGAGAAAGAACGAGCAGTACTTC. Its protein is CASSPFSGRKNEQYF.